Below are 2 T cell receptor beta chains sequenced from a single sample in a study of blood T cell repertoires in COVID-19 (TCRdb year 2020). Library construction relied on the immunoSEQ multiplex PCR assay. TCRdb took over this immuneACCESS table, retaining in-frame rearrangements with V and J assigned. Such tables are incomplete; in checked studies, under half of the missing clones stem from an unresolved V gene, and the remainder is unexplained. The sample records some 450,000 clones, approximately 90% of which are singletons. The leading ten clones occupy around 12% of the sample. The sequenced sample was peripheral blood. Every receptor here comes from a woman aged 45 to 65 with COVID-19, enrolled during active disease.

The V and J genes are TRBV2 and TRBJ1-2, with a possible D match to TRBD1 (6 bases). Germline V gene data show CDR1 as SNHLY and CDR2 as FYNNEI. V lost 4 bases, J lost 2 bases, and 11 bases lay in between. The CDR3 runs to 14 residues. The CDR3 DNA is TGTGCCAGCAGTGGAGGGGGTGCGAACTATGGCTACACCTTC. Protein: CASSGGGANYGYTF.

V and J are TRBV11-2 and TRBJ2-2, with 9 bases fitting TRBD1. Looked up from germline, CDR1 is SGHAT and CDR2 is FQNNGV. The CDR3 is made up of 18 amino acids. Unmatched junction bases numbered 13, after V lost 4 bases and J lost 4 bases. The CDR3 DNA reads TGTGCCAGCAGCTCCCTCCCACCCGGGACAGGGAGCACCGGGGAGCTGTTTTTT. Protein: CASSSLPPGTGSTGELFF.